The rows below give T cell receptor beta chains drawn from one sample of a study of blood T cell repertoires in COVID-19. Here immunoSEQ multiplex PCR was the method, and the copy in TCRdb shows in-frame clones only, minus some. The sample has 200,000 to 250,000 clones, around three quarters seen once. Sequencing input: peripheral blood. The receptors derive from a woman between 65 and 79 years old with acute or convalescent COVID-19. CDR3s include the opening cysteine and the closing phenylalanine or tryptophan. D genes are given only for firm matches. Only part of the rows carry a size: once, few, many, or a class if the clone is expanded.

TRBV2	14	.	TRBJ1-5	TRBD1	TGTGCCAGCAGTGAGGGACAGGGAGAACAGCCCCAGCATTTT	CASSEGQGEQPQHF
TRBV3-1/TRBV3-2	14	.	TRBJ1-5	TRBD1	TGTGCCAGCAGCCAAGGGGACAGTTTACAGCCCCAGCATTTT	CASSQGDSLQPQHF
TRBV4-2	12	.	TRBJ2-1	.	TGTGCCAGCAGCCACCAGGACAATGAGCAGTTCTTC	CASSHQDNEQFF
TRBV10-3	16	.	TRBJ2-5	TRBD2	TGTGCCATCAGTGAGTCGGCTAGCGGGAACCAAGAGACCCAGTACTTC	CAISESASGNQETQYF
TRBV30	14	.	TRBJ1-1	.	TGTGCCTGGGAGCAGGGAAAATGGAACACTGAAGCTTTCTTT	CAWEQGKWNTEAFF
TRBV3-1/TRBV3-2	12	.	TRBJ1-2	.	TGTGCCAGCGGCCAAGCCCCGAGGGGGTCCACCTTC	CASGQAPRGSTF
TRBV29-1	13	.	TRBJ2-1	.	TGCAGCGTTGTTTCGGTTACCTACAATGAGCAGTTCTTC	CSVVSVTYNEQFF
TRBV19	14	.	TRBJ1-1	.	TGTGCCAGTAGTCTAGGACAGTGGTTCACTGAAGCTTTCTTT	CASSLGQWFTEAFF
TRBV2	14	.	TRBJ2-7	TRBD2	TGTGCCAGCAACATAGCGGGATCGGACTACGAGCAGTACTTC	CASNIAGSDYEQYF
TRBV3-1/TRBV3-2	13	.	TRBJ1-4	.	TGTGCCAGCAGCCTAACCCAGTTGGAGAAACTGTTTTTT	CASSLTQLEKLFF
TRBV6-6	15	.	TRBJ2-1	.	TGTGCCAGCAGTTATTCGGGGGGCCCCTACAATGAGCAGTTCTTC	CASSYSGGPYNEQFF
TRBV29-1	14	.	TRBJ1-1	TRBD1	TGCAGCGTTGAACGCGGGACAGCAAACACTGAAGCTTTCTTT	CSVERGTANTEAFF
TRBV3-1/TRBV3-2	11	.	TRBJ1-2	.	TGTGCCAGCAGCCAACCGTCTGGCTACACCTTC	CASSQPSGYTF
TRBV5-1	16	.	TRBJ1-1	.	TGCGCCAGCAGCTTGGCTGGGGGAGCGGGGAACACTGAAGCTTTCTTT	CASSLAGGAGNTEAFF
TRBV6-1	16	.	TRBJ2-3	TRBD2	TGTGCCAGCAGTGGTCAAGTGGCGGGGGACACAGATACGCAGTATTTT	CASSGQVAGDTDTQYF
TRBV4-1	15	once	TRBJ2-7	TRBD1	TGCGCCAGCAGCCAAGTGGTAGGACAGGACTACGAGCAGTACTTC	CASSQVVGQDYEQYF
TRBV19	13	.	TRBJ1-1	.	TGTGCCAGCAAAAGGGGTATTGGCACTGAAGCTTTCTTT	CASKRGIGTEAFF
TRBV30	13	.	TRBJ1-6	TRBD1	TGTGCCGGATGGGACAGGGGAAATTCACCCCTCCACTTT	CAGWDRGNSPLHF
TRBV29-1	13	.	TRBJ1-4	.	TGCAGCGTTGAGGCTGGTCCGGGTGAAAAACTGTTTTTT	CSVEAGPGEKLFF
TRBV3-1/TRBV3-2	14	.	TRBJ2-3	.	TGTGCCAGCAGCCAAGCTTCGACCAGGAATACGCAGTATTTT	CASSQASTRNTQYF
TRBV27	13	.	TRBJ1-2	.	TGTGCCAGCAGTTTATCGAGGGGGTATGGCTACACCTTC	CASSLSRGYGYTF
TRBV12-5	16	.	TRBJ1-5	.	TGTGCTAGTGGTTCGCCCACAGGCCCAGACAATCAGCCCCAGCATTTT	CASGSPTGPDNQPQHF
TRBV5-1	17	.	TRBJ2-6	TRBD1	TGCGCCAGCAGCTTGGAGGGACAGGGTTCTGGGGCCAACGTCCTGACTTTC	CASSLEGQGSGANVLTF
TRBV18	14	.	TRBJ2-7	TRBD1	TGTGCCAGCTCCCCCGGGACAGCTAGCTACGAGCAGTACTTC	CASSPGTASYEQYF
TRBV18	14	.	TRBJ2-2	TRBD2	TGTGCCAGCTCACCCGGGACTAGCGGGTCGGAGCTGTTTTTT	CASSPGTSGSELFF
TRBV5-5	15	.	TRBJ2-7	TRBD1	TGTGCCAGCAGCTTGTACGCAGGGGGCGGGTACGAGCAGTACTTC	CASSLYAGGGYEQYF
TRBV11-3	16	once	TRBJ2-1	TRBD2	TGTGCCAGCAGCACCCGACTAGCGGGGGGCTACAATGAGCAGTTCTTC	CASSTRLAGGYNEQFF
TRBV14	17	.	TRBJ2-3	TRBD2	TGTGCCAGCAGCAAAGGATTACTAGCGGGAGGCGCAGATACGCAGTATTTT	CASSKGLLAGGADTQYF
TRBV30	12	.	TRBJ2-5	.	TGTGCCTGGAGTTACAGGGTACAGACCCAGTACTTC	CAWSYRVQTQYF
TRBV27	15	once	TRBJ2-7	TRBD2	TGTGCCAGCAGTTTCAGTAGCGGGAGGGCCTACGAGCAGTACTTC	CASSFSSGRAYEQYF
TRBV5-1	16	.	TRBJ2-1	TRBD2	TGCGCCAGCAGCTGGGGCACTAGCGGGGTATACAATGAGCAGTTCTTC	CASSWGTSGVYNEQFF
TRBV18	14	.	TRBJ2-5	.	TGTGCCAGCTCACCCGAGAGCCTCCAAGAGACCCAGTACTTC	CASSPESLQETQYF
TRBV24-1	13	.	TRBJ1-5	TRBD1	TGTGCCATCGCGGGACAGGGGAATCAGCCCCAGCATTTT	CAIAGQGNQPQHF
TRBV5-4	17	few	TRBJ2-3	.	TGTGCCAGCAGCGGCCCTTTAGGGGCCAGAGGCACAGATACGCAGTATTTT	CASSGPLGARGTDTQYF
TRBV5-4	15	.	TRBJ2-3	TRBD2	TGTGCCAGCAGCTTTGGACTAGCGAACGCAGATACGCAGTATTTT	CASSFGLANADTQYF
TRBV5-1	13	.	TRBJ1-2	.	TGCGCCAGCAGCTTGATAGGACTAGATGGCTACACCTTC	CASSLIGLDGYTF
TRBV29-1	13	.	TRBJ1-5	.	TGCAGCGTTGGAGAGAACCAGAATCAGCCCCAGCATTTT	CSVGENQNQPQHF
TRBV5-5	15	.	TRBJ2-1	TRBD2	TGTGCCAGCAGCTTGGGCGGGAGGGCCCTCGATGAGCAGTTCTTC	CASSLGGRALDEQFF
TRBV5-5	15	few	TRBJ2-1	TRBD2	TGTGCCAGCGACCTTGGGACTAGCGGGAGGAATGAGCAGTTCTTC	CASDLGTSGRNEQFF